What follows is one TCR beta chain and its context. What it binds is unknown. Per germline, CDR1 SNHLY and CDR2 FYNNEI. The CDR3 contains 16 residues. The V segment lost 6 bases and the J segment 1 base; nucleotides outside the gene matches: 7. Each CDR3 protein gets one entry after TCRdb re-called the reads with MiXCR. Here the sample spans around 340,000 distinct CDR3 sequences, 25% to 35% being singletons. The source of the sample is a study of T cell repertoires in cytomegalovirus infection. Study-wide context: Recently identified HLA-C-restricted CMV epitopes were among the peptides used. Findings and limits, study-wide: HLA-C-restricted CMV-specific TCR beta clonotypes were dominant in the ex vivo response.

The V call is TRBV2, the J call TRBJ1-5, with 9 bases matching TRBD1. The source of this sequence is a human donor in good health (CMV status not recorded). Some clones in this sample may be carry-over from other donors' samples. Sequencing was performed on cultured PBMCs, taken from culture after CMV antigen stimulation. CDR3 DNA: TGTGCCAGCAGGGGGGGGGGACAGGGAAGCAATCAGCCCCAGCATTTT. Translated: CASRGGGQGSNQPQHF. The full variable domain, in which reference TRBV2 and TRBJ1-5 provide the parts outside the CDR3, is EPEVTQTPSHQVTQMGQEVILRCVPISNHLYFYWYRQILGQKVEFLVSFYNNEISEKSEIFDDQFSVERPDGSNFTLKIRSTKLEDSAMYFCASRGGGQGSNQPQHFGDGTRLSIL.